This T cell receptor beta chain was identified during a study of vaccination effects on CD4 cells after COVID-19. Profiling relied on immunoSEQ multiplex PCR, and the TCRdb table lists in-frame clones only, not all of them. The table lists some 79,000 clones, roughly 80% of them singletons, with around 1.5% in the top ten. Antigen-specific CD4+ T cells expanded by the ViraFEST assay with viral peptide pools were then sequenced. CD4+ T cells were isolated after nine to ten days of culture. This CDR3 comprises 15 residues. Per germline, CDR1 LNHDA and CDR2 SQIVND (reference sequence). V shed 6 bases and J 4 bases; nucleotides not matched to a gene: 8. Study-wide results and caveats: Few convalescent patients and no early post-infection timepoints were included in the study. Common cold coronaviruses were cross-recognized by only 1 of 255 vaccine-induced clones in healthy vaccinees.

Worth noting for this clone: Its matching antigen is unknown.

Sequenced material: CD4+ T cells from PBMCs cultured with HCoV-229E spike peptides, taken before COVID-19 vaccination. This chain uses TRBV19 with TRBJ2-3; 9 bases are a match to TRBD1. This TCR derives from a human donor who received a COVID-19 vaccine. CDR3 sequence reads: CASRLMGQGADTQYF. DNA of the CDR3: TGTGCCAGTAGATTAATGGGACAGGGCGCAGATACGCAGTATTTT.